The source of this T cell receptor (beta chain) is a study of shared clonotypes between healthy human individuals. This clone was observed at least ten times. The CDR3 contains 11 residues. In germline, CDR1 is MNHEY, CDR2 SVGAGI. V was cut by 8 bases and J by 4 bases, with 8 bases left in between. Assay used: immunoSEQ multiplex PCR; TCRdb lists only in-frame clones, some missing. This sample has approximately 330,000 clones, with about 73% found just once. This TCR came from a man aged 25-45 years in good health. The J gene is TRBJ1-1, the V gene TRBV6-5, with D uncertain. Sequencing was performed on memory CD4+ T cells sorted from blood. Documented subset: CD45RA-negative fraction. CDR3 loop: CASLRGTEAFF. The CDR3 DNA follows: TGTGCCAGCCTACGGGGCACTGAAGCTTTCTTT.